One and the same sample provided the 13 T cell receptor beta chains below, sequenced in a study of OX40 agonist ivuxolimab in advanced cancers. Assay used: immunoSEQ multiplex PCR; TCRdb lists only in-frame clones, some missing. In the table there are some 44,000 clones, over 65% of which are singletons. Sample: CD4+ or CD8+ T cells sorted from blood, taken in a trial of the OX40 agonist ivuxolimab. These receptors were obtained from an adult with an advanced solid tumor such as melanoma, head and neck, liver or kidney cancer.

CDR3 nucleotides: TGTGCCAGCAGTGGTAGCGGGGGGGGACCCTACGAGCAGTACTTC. This codes for CASSGSGGGPYEQYF. The chain recombines TRBV6-1 with TRBJ2-7; 11 bases are a match to TRBD2. From germline, CDR1 is MNHNS and CDR2 SASEGT. CDR3 length: 15 residues. Unmatched junction bases numbered 4, after V lost 4 bases and J lost 2 bases.

J is TRBJ1-6 and V is TRBV18; D uncertain. Germline CDR1 reads KGHSH; CDR2 reads LQKENI. Trimming stripped 3 bases from V and 0 bases from J, with 15 bases between. CDR3 size: 18 residues. CDR3 DNA sequence: TGTGCCAGCTCACCCTCCAGGCTCAAGAGCTCCTATAATTCACCCCTCCACTTT. This encodes CASSPSRLKSSYNSPLHF.

The rearrangement links TRBV6-1 to TRBJ2-1; 7 bases map to TRBD2. Unmatched junction bases numbered 15, after V lost 4 bases and J lost 0 bases. The germline V gene has CDR1 MNHNS and CDR2 SASEGT. The CDR3 is 19 amino acids. The DNA for the CDR3 is TGTGCCAGCAGTGTACGCCTACCCGGGACTACAAGCTCCTACAATGAGCAGTTCTTC. Its protein is CASSVRLPGTTSSYNEQFF.

The chain couples TRBV27 to TRBJ1-3; 8 bases are shared with TRBD1. CDR1 is MNHEY, CDR2 SMNVEV, per germline (reference sequence). The V segment lost 5 bases and the J segment 2 bases; nucleotides outside the gene matches: 5. The CDR3 loop spans 15 amino acids. Here the CDR3 reads CASSDRGYTGNTIYF. The CDR3 nucleotides read TGTGCCAGCAGTGACAGGGGTTACACTGGAAACACCATATATTTT.

The J gene is TRBJ2-5, the V gene TRBV13; a weak D match, TRBD1 (5 bases). Germline loops: CDR1 PRHDT, CDR2 FYEKMQ (reference sequence). This CDR3 spans 17 amino acids. The ends were cut back, 2 bases at V and 2 bases at J, with 18 bases in the middle. In DNA form, the CDR3 reads TGTGCCAGCAGCTTAAGGGGTATTGACCCCCGTCAAGAGACCCAGTACTTC. Translating it yields CASSLRGIDPRQETQYF.

The table lists this clone with a few counts. V usage is TRBV2 and J usage is TRBJ2-6; D tentatively fits TRBD1 or TRBD2 (5 bases each). The germline CDR1 and CDR2 sequences are SNHLY and FYNNEI. The CDR3 contains 16 residues. Trimming pared 8 bases from V and 0 bases from J, leaving 14 bases between. CDR3 coding DNA: TGTGCCAGCGTTAGGGACCCAAGCTCTGGGGCCAACGTCCTGACTTTC. The encoded protein is CASVRDPSSGANVLTF.

The chain recombines TRBV4-3 with TRBJ2-4, with TRBD1 matching 9 bases. This CDR3 is 15 amino acids long. The J segment lost 5 bases and the V segment lost 4 bases, leaving 6 bases of the junction unmatched. Germline lookup yields CDR1 LGHNA and CDR2 YSLEER. The CDR3 loop is CASSLGTGLENIQYF. The CDR3 nucleotides are TGCGCCAGCAGCCTAGGGACAGGGTTGGAAAACATTCAGTACTTC.

This chain uses TRBV14 with TRBJ1-4; D gene ambiguous. Germline V gene sequence: CDR1 SGHDN, CDR2 FVKESK. Trimming took off 4 bases at V and 8 bases at J, with 17 bases between the two ends. The CDR3 length is 15 residues. CDR3 coding DNA: TGTGCCAGCAGCCCACGCCTAGTTGGGCTGGAAAAACTGTTTTTT. Its translation is CASSPRLVGLEKLFF.

The chain recombines TRBV13 with TRBJ2-5, with D perhaps TRBD2 (5 bases). Germline CDR1 is PRHDT and CDR2 is FYEKMQ (reference sequence). CDR3 length: 13 amino acids. Trimming cost V 4 bases and J 5 bases, with 11 bases left between them. In nucleotides, the CDR3 is TGTGCCAGCAGCTCGACTACGATGGAGACCCAGTACTTC. Translation: CASSSTTMETQYF.

The chain uses TRBV27 and TRBJ1-1, with D possibly TRBD1 on 5 matching bases. The CDR3 has 13 amino acids. V dropped 7 bases and J dropped 8 bases, with 17 bases sitting between them. Germline V gene lookup returns CDR1 MNHEY and CDR2 SMNVEV (reference sequence). The CDR3 nucleotides are TGTGCCAGCAAGGATCCGGGGCCGTCGGAAGCTTTCTTT. It yields the protein CASKDPGPSEAFF.

This CDR3 reads CASSLTWGAGNTIYF. CDR3 coding DNA: TGTGCCAGCAGTTTAACCTGGGGGGCTGGAAACACCATATATTTT. The rearrangement uses TRBV27 and TRBJ1-3; a weak D match, TRBD1 (5 bases). The germline V gene encodes CDR1 MNHEY and CDR2 SMNVEV (reference sequence). The CDR3 runs to 15 residues. The V end was cut by 2 bases, the J end by 2 bases, with 10 bases between.

The CDR3 DNA reads as TGTGCCAGCAGCCGAAACCAGGGACAGAACTATGGCTACACCTTC. It encodes CASSRNQGQNYGYTF. The genes are TRBV11-1 and TRBJ1-2; 7 positions match TRBD1. V lost 5 bases and J lost 2; bases outside the gene matches: 8. The V gene's germline CDR1 is SGHAT and CDR2 FQDESV (reference sequence). The CDR3 is made up of 15 amino acids.

This rearrangement joins TRBV7-7 to TRBJ2-7; no reliable D call. This CDR3 comprises 13 residues. Germline loops: CDR1 SSHAT, CDR2 FNYEAQ (reference sequence). Trimming removed 2 bases at V and 3 bases at J, with 8 bases between. The CDR3 region is CASSLSLGYEQYF. CDR3 DNA: TGTGCCAGCAGCTTAAGTCTGGGCTACGAGCAGTACTTC.